This TCR beta chain was profiled in a study of blood T cell repertoires in COVID-19 (dated by TCRdb to 2019 to 2021). General notes on the study: The collaborator samples originated in the United States, Italy and Spain and spanned the acute and convalescent phases of COVID-19. The prospective study material was composed of cDNA or gDNA derived from T cells, B-cell-depleted T cells, or PBMCs. The dataset comprised deeply sampled blood TCRbeta repertoires from subjects exposed to, actively infected with, or recovered from COVID-19. A freely available public database, intended as a resource for researchers studying the immune response to SARS-CoV-2, is where the repertoires were released. Samples came from the ongoing ImmuneRACE study (first 160 participants) plus 1,254 subjects from 6 global collaborators. Nearly every sample came with metadata listing a de-identified subject ID, COVID-19 status, age in years and sex. Where available, HLA class I and class II types were obtained from metadata supplied by the sample provider rather than from assay-based typing.

The collaborating institutions used their own protocols to collect whole blood in K2EDTA tubes. For TCRbeta analysis, collaborator samples were shipped as frozen whole blood, as isolated PBMCs, or as DNA extracted from either sample type. TCRbeta CDR3 regions were amplified from genomic DNA by means of the immunoSEQ Assay, a bias-controlled multiplex PCR. From the authors' description of their analysis: The number of nucleated cells in each sample was estimated by amplification of reference gene primers within the assay. To quantify the absolute abundance of each unique TCRbeta CDR3 rearrangement, sequence reads were collapsed and filtered. Productive Simpson clonality was computed per sample as the square root of Simpson's diversity index over productive rearrangements. What TCRdb holds here is the immuneACCESS table cut down to in-frame rearrangements. Part of the clones is not present; checked against another copy, under half of the missing clones reflect an unresolved V gene, and the others are unexplained. The V and J calls and clone size come from that table; D and trimming were worked out from the DNA. The sample records approximately 150,000 clones, about 88% of which are singletons. 2.6% of the sample comes from the top ten.

The CDR3, from cysteine to phenylalanine, totals 12 residues. Only the CDR3 portion is preserved as DNA: 36 bases, with reading frame beginning at the first base. CDR1 and CDR2 were assigned from the germline V gene (reference sequence) as LGHDT and YNNKEL. Trimming takes 2 bases from V and 6 bases from J, and the germline ends sit 8 bases apart. On the study overall, not on this receptor specifically: How much clinical and demographic metadata was included differed by source and by participant, and the metadata was provided uncurated.

As regards this clone: Its binding antigen is unknown. There are no base qualities to consult, and no much larger clone falls within one base.

The source is a human donor with acute or convalescent COVID-19. The donor label of this sample is uncertain. The chain is encoded by TRBV3-1 (or the pseudogene TRBV3-2) joined to TRBJ2-7; confidence is insufficient to name the D gene. The sample taken for sequencing was peripheral blood. The DNA sequence reads TGTGCCAGCAGCCAATTGCTAGGCGAGCAGTACTTC. This is translated as CASSQLLGEQYF.